These 32 T cell receptor beta chains were sequenced from one sample in a study of CD8 T cells in ankylosing spondylitis. The study's findings and limits: Blood from ankylosing spondylitis patients appeared to carry a characteristic roughly 8-variant TCR beta motif.

TCRdb processed the 5' RACE reads anew with MiXCR; each CDR3 protein has one entry. The table records hundreds of thousands of distinct CDR3 sequences, about 10% of them present only once. Their antigens are not known. The sequencing input was blood, either unsorted or a sorted T cell fraction (not recorded which). The source of these receptors is a male donor with ankylosing spondylitis.

This clonotype was observed many times. This sequence joins TRBV5-1 and TRBJ2-7; D may be TRBD2 (5 bases). This CDR3 spans 14 amino acids. The germline CDR1 and CDR2 sequences are SGHRS and YFSETQ. Trimming left V 0 bases short and J 5 bases short, with 12 bases between. The CDR3, as DNA: TGCGCCAGCAGCTTGGGGAGGTTAACGGACGAGCAGTACTTC. This translates into CASSLGRLTDEQYF.

V is TRBV20-1 and J is TRBJ2-3, with a possible D match to TRBD2 (6 bases). Trimming cost V 1 base and J 2 bases, with 13 bases left between them. This CDR3 spans 15 amino acids. Per the germline V gene, CDR1 is DFQATT and CDR2 is SNEGSKA (reference sequence). The CDR3 nucleotides are TGCAGTGCTAGAGCCCAGCAGGGACTCACAGATACGCAGTATTTT. This translates into CSARAQQGLTDTQYF.

This clonotype was detected only a few times. V is TRBV5-5 and J is TRBJ1-1; a possible D gene is TRBD1 (5 bases). This CDR3 region has 16 residues. Trimming took off 3 bases at V and 0 bases at J, with 15 bases between the two ends. CDR1 and CDR2 (germline): SGHKS, YYEKEE (reference sequence). The DNA for the CDR3 is TGTGCCAGCAGCTGGGGGGACCCACGACTGAACACTGAAGCTTTCTTT. Translated, it gives CASSWGDPRLNTEAFF.

The gene calls are TRBV7-9 and TRBJ2-7; D gene unclear. The germline CDR1 and CDR2 sequences are SEHNR and FQNEAQ (reference sequence). The CDR3 has 11 residues. Trimming took off 0 bases at V and 10 bases at J, with 7 bases between the two ends. This CDR3 is CASSLASSQYF. CDR3 nucleotides: TGTGCCAGCAGCTTAGCGTCCAGTCAGTACTTC.

The chain combines TRBV7-3 with TRBJ2-1; 8 nucleotides agree with TRBD1. The length of the CDR3 is 14 residues. From germline, CDR1 is SGHTA and CDR2 FQGTGA. V lost 5 bases and J lost 8; bases outside the gene matches: 8. This chain's CDR3 is CASSKRGQVDEQFF. The CDR3 bases are TGTGCCAGCAGCAAACGGGGACAGGTCGATGAGCAGTTCTTC.

The chain joins TRBV28 to TRBJ1-1, with D possibly matching TRBD1 (5 bases). Deletions cut 2 bases from V and 0 bases from J, with 13 bases between. Germline V lookup: CDR1 MDHEN, CDR2 SYDVKM. This CDR3 contains 16 residues. The CDR3, as DNA: TGTGCCAGCAGTTTAGGGTCCGGGACTTTGAACACTGAAGCTTTCTTT. It translates to CASSLGSGTLNTEAFF.

The V and J genes are TRBV5-1 and TRBJ2-7, with 8 bases that match TRBD1. This CDR3 contains 15 residues. With 0 bases clipped from V and 2 bases from J, the junction kept 4 bases outside the gene matches. CDR1 SGHRS and CDR2 YFSETQ come from the germline V gene. The CDR3 DNA follows: TGCGCCAGCAGCTTGGTACCGACAGGGGCCTACGAGCAGTACTTC. This translates into CASSLVPTGAYEQYF.

This clonotype was detected only a few times. The chain joins TRBV5-1 to TRBJ1-6; possible D gene TRBD1, 5 bases. The length of the CDR3 is 15 residues. CDR1 and CDR2 from the germline V gene are SGHRS and YFSETQ. The ends were cut back, 1 base at V and 8 bases at J, with 13 bases in the middle. The CDR3 DNA reads as TGCGCCAGCAGCTTGTTAGCCCTAGGGGATTCACCCCTCCACTTT. Translated, it gives CASSLLALGDSPLHF.

The sample holds a few counts of this clonotype. V and J are TRBV4-3 and TRBJ2-2; weak D call: TRBD2 (6 bases). Trimming cost V 1 base and J 4 bases, with 13 bases left between them. The germline gives CDR1 LGHNA, CDR2 YSLEER. The CDR3 runs 16 residues. CDR3: CASSQAPSESTGELFF. DNA for the CDR3: TGCGCCAGCAGCCAAGCTCCTAGCGAGTCCACCGGGGAGCTGTTTTTT.

The V and J genes are TRBV7-2 and TRBJ1-6; tentatively, D is TRBD1 (5 bases). V lost 2 bases and J lost 8, with 10 bases in between. Germline CDR1 and CDR2: SGHTA and FQGNSA. The CDR3 length is 14 residues. The CDR3 DNA is TGTGCCAGCAGCTTATTCAGGGTCGATTCACCCCTCCACTTT. Its protein is CASSLFRVDSPLHF.

Many counts were recorded for this clonotype. The genes are TRBV7-2 and TRBJ1-1; possibly TRBD1 for D (5 bases). There are 14 residues in the CDR3. Trimming removed 3 bases from V and 1 base from J, with 9 bases in between. The germline CDR1 and CDR2 sequences are SGHTA and FQGNSA. The CDR3 bases are TGTGCCAGCAGCTTCATGGGGCAGAACACTGAAGCTTTCTTT. Translated, it gives CASSFMGQNTEAFF.

V gene TRBV4-3 combines with J gene TRBJ2-5; 15 nucleotides align to TRBD2. The junction had 6 bases not matched to a gene; V was cut back by 0 bases and J by 4 bases. Germline assignment: CDR1 LGHNA and CDR2 YSLEER. The length of the CDR3 is 18 residues. This chain's CDR3 is CASSQEGLAGGVGETQYF. CDR3 nucleotides: TGCGCCAGCAGCCAAGAGGGACTAGCGGGGGGAGTCGGAGAGACCCAGTACTTC.

This clonotype was counted many times. The rearrangement joins TRBV27 to TRBJ1-4; D unclear. Germline V gives CDR1 MNHEY, CDR2 SMNVEV (reference sequence). CDR3 length: 16 residues. The ends were cut back, 5 bases at V and 3 bases at J, with 16 bases in the middle. The CDR3 loop is CASSPDGRLSNEKLFF. CDR3 nucleotides: TGTGCCAGCAGTCCGGACGGACGGCTGTCTAATGAAAAACTGTTTTTT.

This chain joins TRBV25-1 and TRBJ2-5; TRBD1 might be the D (5 bases). Germline CDR1 MGHDK, CDR2 SYGVNS. This CDR3 is 14 amino acids long. V was clipped by 3 bases and J by 2 bases, with 10 bases between them. The CDR3 sequence: CASSDLDRQETQYF. The CDR3, as DNA: TGTGCCAGCAGTGACCTTGACAGACAAGAGACCCAGTACTTC.

V gene TRBV7-2 combines with J gene TRBJ2-1, with D maybe TRBD2 (5 bases). The CDR3 covers 12 residues. V lost 2 bases and J 9 bases, leaving 8 bases between the germline ends. Germline V CDR1 and CDR2: SGHTA, FQGNSA. DNA for the CDR3: TGTGCCAGCAGCTTACTAGCACTTGAGCAGTTCTTC. Amino acid sequence: CASSLLALEQFF.

V usage is TRBV20-1 and J usage is TRBJ2-7; D unresolved. Trimming took 0 bases from V and 6 from J, leaving 12 bases between them. CDR1 and CDR2 (germline): DFQATT, SNEGSKA (reference sequence). CDR3 length equals 13 residues. The CDR3: CSARDVRVIEQYF. The CDR3 DNA sequence: TGCAGTGCTAGAGATGTAAGGGTCATCGAGCAGTACTTC.

This clonotype was seen at least ten times. V usage is TRBV3-1 and J usage is TRBJ2-1; 8 bases line up with TRBD2. The CDR3 covers 15 residues. Germline CDR1 is LGHDT and CDR2 is YNNKEL (reference sequence). The V and J ends lost 1 base and 4 bases, in that order; junction bases with no gene match: 3. This chain's CDR3 is CASSQVSGSYNEQFF. CDR3 nucleotides: TGTGCCAGCAGCCAAGTGAGCGGGAGTTACAATGAGCAGTTCTTC.

Many counts were recorded for this clonotype. The chain couples TRBV20-1 to TRBJ2-7; 13 nucleotides align to TRBD2. This CDR3 region has 13 residues. V was pared by 5 bases and J by 4 bases, with 2 bases of the junction left unmatched. Germline V CDR1 and CDR2: DFQATT, SNEGSKA (reference sequence). The CDR3 loop reads CSAWTSGRYEQYF. CDR3 DNA: TGCAGTGCTTGGACTAGCGGGAGATACGAGCAGTACTTC.

The chain recombines TRBV9 with TRBJ2-3; D is uncertain. V lost 3 bases, J lost 5 bases, and 19 bases lay in between. Germline-derived CDR1 and CDR2 are SGDLS and YYNGEE. This CDR3 is 16 amino acids long. The CDR3 DNA follows: TGTGCCAGCAGCGGCTCGGGCCCCTGGGTGATAGATACGCAGTATTTT. It yields the protein CASSGSGPWVIDTQYF.

The chain is built from TRBV20-1 and TRBJ2-7, with TRBD1 identical over 8 bases. CDR3 length equals 15 residues. After removal of 1 base from V and 2 bases from J, the junction contained 7 bases not matched to a gene. CDR1 is DFQATT, CDR2 SNEGSKA, per germline (reference sequence). DNA of the CDR3: TGCAGTGCTAGAGGGCGCAGGGGGCGTCCCTACGAGCAGTACTTC. Translated, it gives CSARGRRGRPYEQYF.

The chain combines TRBV5-6 with TRBJ1-1; D is uncertain. Germline values: CDR1 SGHDT, CDR2 YYEEEE. V was clipped by 7 bases and J by 3 bases, with 16 bases between them. The CDR3 consists of 14 residues. As DNA, the CDR3 is TGTGCCAGCCTGTTTGGGGATCGGCACACTGAAGCTTTCTTT. Translated: CASLFGDRHTEAFF.

This clonotype was detected only a few times. The chain carries TRBV28 and TRBJ2-4; possibly TRBD1 for D (5 bases). This CDR3 has 14 amino acids. Looked up from germline, CDR1 is MDHEN and CDR2 is SYDVKM. The V and J ends lost 6 bases and 6 bases respectively, with 15 bases between them. Here the CDR3 reads CASSERTSGNIQYF. In DNA, the CDR3 is TGTGCCAGCAGCGAGAGGACATCGGGAAACATTCAGTACTTC.

The sample holds many counts of this clonotype. The chain combines TRBV24-1 with TRBJ2-2; D remains ambiguous. CDR3 length: 16 amino acids. V lost 4 bases, J lost 8 bases, and 19 bases lay in between. Germline V gene data show CDR1 as KGHDR and CDR2 as SFDVKD. The CDR3 DNA is TGTGCCACCAGTGAATTTGGACCCTTCTTGAAGGGGGAGCTGTTTTTT. This codes for CATSEFGPFLKGELFF.

The chain has TRBV20-1 and TRBJ1-5, with a tentative D call TRBD1 (6 bases). The germline V and J ends were trimmed by 0 bases and 12 bases, with 15 bases remaining between them. Germline CDR1 reads DFQATT; CDR2 reads SNEGSKA (reference sequence). The CDR3 has 13 amino acids. CDR3 nucleotides: TGCAGTGCTAGAGAACAGGGTAGCCGGCACCAGCATTTT. Protein product: CSAREQGSRHQHF.

This clonotype occurred many times. This chain links TRBV4-2 with TRBJ1-1; D is unresolved. The V and J ends lost 0 bases and 7 bases respectively, with 15 bases between them. The CDR3 has 15 amino acids. CDR1 is LGHNA, CDR2 YNFKEQ, per germline. CDR3 sequence (DNA): TGTGCCAGCAGCCAAGATGTAGAAAAAGAACGTGAAGCTTTCTTT. Its translation: CASSQDVEKEREAFF.

This clonotype was recorded a few times. The V call is TRBV7-8, the J call TRBJ2-7, with no clear D. Trimming cost V 5 bases and J 3 bases, with 14 bases left between them. The germline V gene encodes CDR1 SGHVS and CDR2 FQNEAQ. The CDR3 spans 14 residues. CDR3 in DNA: TGTGCCAGCAGCCCCCTCGGGTCCCTCTACGAGCAGTACTTC. Translated: CASSPLGSLYEQYF.

In DNA, the CDR3 is TGTGCCGGCCGGGACAACACCGGGGAGCTGTTTTTT. Translating gives CAGRDNTGELFF. The V gene is TRBV18, the J gene TRBJ2-2; tentatively, D is TRBD1 or TRBD2 (5 bases each). Germline V gene data show CDR1 as KGHSH and CDR2 as LQKENI. This CDR3 is 12 amino acids long. Trimming pared 11 bases from V and 2 bases from J, leaving 9 bases between.

The sample holds a few counts of this clonotype. The chain is built from TRBV7-9 and TRBJ1-2; the D gene is possibly TRBD1 (6 bases). This CDR3 has 16 amino acids. The V end lost 4 bases, the J end lost 6 bases, and 21 bases lay between the germline ends. Germline CDR1 and CDR2: SEHNR and FQNEAQ (reference sequence). The CDR3 DNA is TGTGCCAGCAGCTCCCGCAAAGGGCAGGGGAAGGATGGCTACACCTTC. Its protein is CASSSRKGQGKDGYTF.

V usage is TRBV6-2 or TRBV6-3 and J usage is TRBJ1-2; D not resolved. CDR1 MNHEY and CDR2 SVGEGT come from the germline V gene. V dropped 8 bases and J dropped 4 bases, with 17 bases sitting between them. The CDR3 is 14 amino acids. CDR3 loop: CASRRPRSLYGYTF. DNA of the CDR3: TGTGCCAGCCGAAGACCCCGAAGTCTCTATGGCTACACCTTC.

Only a few counts were recorded for this clonotype. This chain connects TRBV5-1 to TRBJ1-1; D is ambiguous. CDR1 SGHRS and CDR2 YFSETQ come from the germline V gene. Trimming left V 5 bases short and J 3 bases short, with 17 bases between. This CDR3 is 15 amino acids long. The CDR3 sequence: CASSPFSPKDTEAFF. The CDR3, as DNA: TGCGCCAGCAGTCCTTTTAGCCCGAAGGACACTGAAGCTTTCTTT.

CDR3 sequence reads: CASSPHQGGGEQFF. CDR3 nucleotides: TGTGCCAGCAGCCCCCATCAAGGGGGGGGTGAGCAGTTCTTC. V and J are TRBV7-2 and TRBJ2-1, with D possibly being TRBD2 (7 bases). The CDR3 consists of 14 residues. The germline V gene has CDR1 SGHTA and CDR2 FQGNSA. V lost 5 bases, J lost 9 bases, and 17 bases lay in between.

Only a few counts were recorded for this clonotype. The chain is built from TRBV6-5 and TRBJ2-7, with 7 bases aligning to TRBD1. Looked up from germline, CDR1 is MNHEY and CDR2 is SVGAGI. The CDR3 runs to 15 residues. After removal of 5 bases from V and 0 bases from J, the junction contained 7 bases not matched to a gene. CDR3 sequence (DNA): TGTGCCAGCAGTCACCAAGGGACAGCCTCCTACGAGCAGTACTTC. This encodes CASSHQGTASYEQYF.